These 28 T cell receptor beta chains came from one sample sequenced in a study of blood T cell repertoires in COVID-19. TCRdb's copy holds only in-frame clones and misses some; the assay was immunoSEQ multiplex PCR. Among over 150,000 clones listed, about 80% were seen once. What was sequenced was peripheral blood. All receptors come from a woman between 55 and 75 years old with acute or convalescent COVID-19.

This rearrangement joins TRBV4-2 to TRBJ1-2; D unresolved. There are 15 residues in the CDR3. Trimming took off 0 bases at V and 2 bases at J, with 10 bases between the two ends. Germline-derived CDR1 and CDR2 are LGHNA and YNFKEQ. The CDR3 sequence: CASSQDHAENYGYTF. In nucleotides, the CDR3 is TGTGCCAGCAGCCAAGATCATGCAGAAAACTATGGCTACACCTTC.

Only a few counts were recorded for this clone. The chain couples TRBV12-3 or TRBV12-4 to TRBJ1-2; D gene unclear. The CDR3 covers 13 residues. Trimming shortened V by 7 bases and J by 0 bases, and 9 bases separated the two germline ends. Written as DNA, the CDR3 is TGTGCCAGCACCACTGGAGCTAACTATGGCTACACCTTC. Translation gives CASTTGANYGYTF.

This clone has more than one count but fewer than ten. The chain couples TRBV15 to TRBJ1-5; D gene ambiguous. This CDR3 region has 14 residues. With 5 bases removed from V and 3 bases from J, the gap between germline ends came to 11 bases. CDR1 LNHNV and CDR2 YYDKDF come from the germline V gene (reference sequence). CDR3 sequence: CATSEVVINQPQHF. CDR3 DNA: TGTGCCACCAGCGAGGTAGTGATCAATCAGCCCCAGCATTTT.

J is TRBJ1-2 and V is TRBV5-1; 8 bases agree with TRBD1. CDR3 length equals 13 residues. Per the germline V gene, CDR1 is SGHRS and CDR2 is YFSETQ. J lost 7 bases, V lost 4 bases, and 6 bases had no gene match. CDR3 coding DNA: TGCGCCAGCAGCACCAGGGGGCAGGGTGGCTACACCTTC. This translates into CASSTRGQGGYTF.

This rearrangement joins TRBV30 to TRBJ1-1; weak D call: TRBD1 (6 bases). The germline gives CDR1 GTSNPN, CDR2 SVGIG (reference sequence). The CDR3 totals 13 residues. V lost 3 bases, J lost 5 bases, and 13 bases lay in between. CDR3 DNA sequence: TGTGCCTGGAGCGGCGCAGGGGCGACTGAAGCTTTCTTT. Amino acid sequence: CAWSGAGATEAFF. Full variable domain (missing parts from reference TRBV30 and TRBJ1-1): SQTIHQWPATLVQPVGSPLSLECTVEGTSNPNLYWYRQAAGRGLQLLFYSVGIGQISSEVPQNLSASRPQDRQFILSSKKLLLSDSGFYLCAWSGAGATEAFFGQGTRLTVV.

The genes are TRBV3-1 (or the pseudogene TRBV3-2) and TRBJ1-4, with 8 bases matching TRBD1. The junction had 5 bases not matched to a gene; V was cut back by 4 bases and J by 7 bases. This CDR3 is 14 amino acids long. Germline lookup yields CDR1 LGHDT and CDR2 YNNKEL (reference sequence). The CDR3 here is CASSPHGQGEKLFF. CDR3 nucleotide sequence: TGTGCCAGCAGCCCCCATGGACAGGGTGAAAAACTGTTTTTT.

The chain recombines TRBV28 with TRBJ1-5; the match to TRBD1 covers 7 bases. This CDR3 has 17 amino acids. Germline-derived CDR1 and CDR2 are MDHEN and SYDVKM. V gave up 5 bases and J gave up 0 bases; unmatched junction bases: 10. DNA for the CDR3: TGTGCCAGCAGTGGGAGGAGGGGGCGTTATAGCAATCAGCCCCAGCATTTT. Encoded protein: CASSGRRGRYSNQPQHF.

V and J are TRBV18 and TRBJ1-5; D is undetermined. V was pared by 2 bases and J by 2 bases, with 7 bases between. The CDR3 totals 14 residues. Germline V CDR1 and CDR2: KGHSH, LQKENI. The CDR3, as DNA: TGTGCCAGCTCACCAATGAGGGGCAATCAGCCCCAGCATTTT. Translating gives CASSPMRGNQPQHF. The whole variable domain, remainder taken from reference TRBV18 and TRBJ1-5, is NAGVMQNPRHLVRRRGQEARLRCSPMKGHSHVYWYRQLPEEGLKFMVYLQKENIIDESGMPKERFSAEFPKEGPSILRIQQVVRGDSAAYFCASSPMRGNQPQHFGDGTRLSIL.

This clone is a singleton in its sample. The J gene is TRBJ2-4, the V gene TRBV11-3, with 10 bases matching TRBD2. The CDR3 runs to 16 residues. From germline, CDR1 is SGHNT and CDR2 YENEEA. Losses at the gene ends were 4 bases for V and 0 bases for J; bases not matched to a gene: 3. CDR3 amino acids: CASSSLAGLAKNIQYF. Here the CDR3 DNA reads TGTGCCAGCAGCTCACTAGCGGGATTAGCCAAAAACATTCAGTACTTC.

The CDR3 sequence: CASSHGRFGTFYGYTF. CDR3 in DNA: TGCGCCAGCAGCCATGGGAGATTCGGGACTTTCTATGGCTACACCTTC. The genes are TRBV5-1 and TRBJ1-2, with D possibly being TRBD1 (5 bases). The CDR3 is 16 residues long. The germline V and J ends were trimmed by 4 bases and 4 bases, with 20 bases remaining between them. Germline CDR1 is SGHRS and CDR2 is YFSETQ. Full variable domain (outside the CDR3, taken from reference TRBV5-1 and TRBJ1-2): KAGVTQTPRYLIKTRGQQVTLSCSPISGHRSVSWYQQTPGQGLQFLFEYFSETQRNKGNFPGRFSGRQFSNSRSEMNVSTLELGDSALYLCASSHGRFGTFYGYTFGSGTRLTVV.

This clone was seen many times. This chain links TRBV28 with TRBJ2-3; 9 nucleotides agree with TRBD1. In germline, CDR1 is MDHEN, CDR2 SYDVKM. The trim removed 5 bases at V and 5 bases at J, leaving 5 bases unmatched. The CDR3 extends over 14 amino acids. The CDR3 protein is CASSRGQGRDTQYF. The CDR3 coding sequence is TGTGCCAGCAGTCGGGGACAGGGAAGAGATACGCAGTATTTT.

The chain couples TRBV2 to TRBJ1-1, with TRBD1 as a possible D gene (5 bases). Germline loops: CDR1 SNHLY, CDR2 FYNNEI. V gave up 2 bases and J gave up 0 bases, with 7 bases separating them. This CDR3 is 14 amino acids long. The CDR3 DNA sequence: TGTGCCAGCAGTGAACGACAGTTGAACACTGAAGCTTTCTTT. Translated: CASSERQLNTEAFF.

The chain couples TRBV6-5 to TRBJ1-5; TRBD1 is a possible D gene (5 bases). The V gene's germline CDR1 is MNHEY and CDR2 SVGAGI. CDR3 length: 15 amino acids. Trimming removed 8 bases at V and 2 bases at J, with 16 bases between. The CDR3 loop reads CASEVLWGGNQPQHF. The DNA for the CDR3 is TGTGCCAGCGAGGTCTTGTGGGGGGGCAATCAGCCCCAGCATTTT.

The V call is TRBV15, the J call TRBJ2-2; 8 bases map to TRBD2. V lost 9 bases and J lost 4; bases outside the gene matches: 16. Per germline, CDR1 LNHNV and CDR2 YYDKDF (reference sequence). The CDR3 runs 17 residues. Here the CDR3 reads CATLTTYSGGTTGELFF. As DNA, the CDR3 is TGTGCCACGCTTACGACCTACAGCGGGGGCACCACCGGGGAGCTGTTTTTT.

V is TRBV18 and J is TRBJ2-1; the D gene is possibly TRBD2 (5 bases). Germline CDR1 reads KGHSH; CDR2 reads LQKENI. Trimming took off 1 base at V and 4 bases at J, with 17 bases between the two ends. CDR3 length equals 17 residues. The CDR3 nucleotides are TGTGCCAGCTCACCACAGGAGGTGATTTACTCGTACAATGAGCAGTTCTTC. Amino acid sequence: CASSPQEVIYSYNEQFF.

The V and J genes are TRBV9 and TRBJ1-2, with 7 bases that match TRBD1. V shed 4 bases and J 8 bases; nucleotides not matched to a gene: 11. Germline lookup yields CDR1 SGDLS and CDR2 YYNGEE. This CDR3 is 14 amino acids long. The CDR3 coding sequence is TGTGCCAGCAGCAGTCGACAGGGCAGATGGGGCTACACCTTC. Translated: CASSSRQGRWGYTF.

The gene calls are TRBV3-1 (or the pseudogene TRBV3-2) and TRBJ2-5, with D possibly being TRBD1 (5 bases). V was trimmed by 4 bases and J by 3 bases, leaving 9 bases between them. The CDR3 extends over 13 amino acids. CDR1 is LGHDT, CDR2 YNNKEL, per germline (reference sequence). CDR3 protein: CASSRGAEETQYF. The CDR3 region has the DNA TGTGCCAGCAGCCGGGGCGCGGAAGAGACCCAGTACTTC.

This chain links TRBV30 with TRBJ1-4, with 9 nucleotides matching TRBD1. The CDR3 loop spans 15 amino acids. Germline-derived CDR1 and CDR2 are GTSNPN and SVGIG (reference sequence). V dropped 2 bases and J dropped 8; count of bases not matched to a gene: 9. CDR3 sequence (DNA): TGTGCCTGGAGTCTAACGACAGGGGGAAGGGAAAAACTGTTTTTT. Encoded protein: CAWSLTTGGREKLFF.

The genes are TRBV19 and TRBJ2-7; D remains ambiguous. Per the germline V gene, CDR1 is LNHDA and CDR2 is SQIVND (reference sequence). V lost 5 bases and J lost 2, with 13 bases in between. The CDR3 contains 14 residues. CDR3 DNA: TGTGCCAGTAGTTCCACAGACATTCCCTACGAGCAGTACTTC. It yields the protein CASSSTDIPYEQYF.

The chain couples TRBV5-1 to TRBJ2-3; 13 positions agree with TRBD2. With V trimmed by 6 bases and J by 8 bases, 9 bases remained unmatched. The length of the CDR3 is 15 residues. CDR1 and CDR2 from the germline V gene are SGHRS and YFSETQ. The CDR3 nucleotides are TGCGCCAGCACCGGAGTGGGACTAGCGGGGACTACGCAGTATTTT. Amino acid sequence: CASTGVGLAGTTQYF.

The chain combines TRBV5-1 with TRBJ1-2; 7 bases fit TRBD1. This CDR3 has 15 amino acids. Germline CDR1 and CDR2: SGHRS and YFSETQ. The junction had 9 bases not matched to a gene; V was cut back by 4 bases and J by 3 bases. DNA of the CDR3: TGCGCCAGCAGCCCGACCCGACAGGGCCACTATGGCTACACCTTC. Its protein is CASSPTRQGHYGYTF. The whole variable domain, filled in from reference TRBV5-1 and TRBJ1-2, reads KAGVTQTPRYLIKTRGQQVTLSCSPISGHRSVSWYQQTPGQGLQFLFEYFSETQRNKGNFPGRFSGRQFSNSRSEMNVSTLELGDSALYLCASSPTRQGHYGYTFGSGTRLTVV.

This chain joins TRBV7-3 and TRBJ2-1; D is possibly TRBD2 (6 bases). CDR3 length: 15 amino acids. Germline-derived CDR1 and CDR2 are SGHTA and FQGTGA. V gave up 5 bases and J gave up 3 bases, with 14 bases separating them. The CDR3 protein is CASSPDGGNYNEQFF. The DNA of the CDR3 is TGTGCCAGCAGCCCCGATGGGGGGAACTACAATGAGCAGTTCTTC.

The chain couples TRBV2 to TRBJ1-3, with D possibly TRBD1 on 6 matching bases. V shed 3 bases and J shed 0 bases, with 12 bases lying between them. The germline CDR1 and CDR2 sequences are SNHLY and FYNNEI. This CDR3 has 16 amino acids. The CDR3 DNA sequence: TGTGCCAGCAGTGACCAGGGGTCCAGCTCTGGAAACACCATATATTTT. Its protein is CASSDQGSSSGNTIYF.

The chain joins TRBV25-1 to TRBJ2-1, with 10 positions matching TRBD1. Germline CDR1 is MGHDK and CDR2 is SYGVNS. This CDR3 is built from 16 residues. V was pared by 2 bases and J by 3 bases, with 4 bases of the junction left unmatched. The CDR3 region has the DNA TGTGCCAGCAGTGAACTGGGACAGGGGCGCTACAATGAGCAGTTCTTC. As protein: CASSELGQGRYNEQFF.

V usage is TRBV30 and J usage is TRBJ1-2, with 9 bases identical to TRBD1. Germline V gives CDR1 GTSNPN, CDR2 SVGIG (reference sequence). The V and J ends lost 1 base and 7 bases, in that order; junction bases with no gene match: 4. CDR3 size: 13 residues. The CDR3 is CAWSGGTGFGYTF. The CDR3 coding sequence is TGTGCCTGGAGTGGGGGGACAGGGTTTGGCTACACCTTC.

The chain carries TRBV27 and TRBJ2-1; perhaps TRBD2 as D (5 bases). V gave up 4 bases and J gave up 0 bases, with 7 bases separating them. CDR3 length equals 14 residues. CDR1 and CDR2 from the germline V gene are MNHEY and SMNVEV (reference sequence). The CDR3 loop is CASSSGNSYNEQFF. The CDR3 bases are TGTGCCAGCAGTTCGGGGAACTCCTACAATGAGCAGTTCTTC.

This clone turned up a few times. Other DNA sequences in the same sample also yield this CDR3. This sequence joins TRBV9 and TRBJ1-2; no definite D call. Per germline, CDR1 SGDLS and CDR2 YYNGEE. The germline V and J ends were trimmed by 0 bases and 7 bases, with 10 bases remaining between them. The CDR3 consists of 13 residues. The CDR3 nucleotides read TGTGCCAGCAGCGTAGTCGAGGGAGGTGGCTACACCTTC. The encoded protein is CASSVVEGGGYTF. The complete variable domain, with remaining parts taken from reference TRBV9 and TRBJ1-2, reads DSGVTQTPKHLITATGQRVTLRCSPRSGDLSVYWYQQSLDQGLQFLIQYYNGEERAKGNILERFSAQQFPDLHSELNLSSLELGDSALYFCASSVVEGGGYTFGSGTRLTVV.

The chain recombines TRBV3-1 (or the pseudogene TRBV3-2) with TRBJ1-3, with D tentatively TRBD1 (6 bases). Trimming took 8 bases from V and 0 from J, leaving 14 bases between them. Germline CDR1 LGHDT, CDR2 YNNKEL (reference sequence). CDR3 length: 15 residues. This CDR3 reads CASGSGQSSGNTIYF. CDR3 DNA sequence: TGTGCCAGCGGATCCGGACAGAGCTCTGGAAACACCATATATTTT.